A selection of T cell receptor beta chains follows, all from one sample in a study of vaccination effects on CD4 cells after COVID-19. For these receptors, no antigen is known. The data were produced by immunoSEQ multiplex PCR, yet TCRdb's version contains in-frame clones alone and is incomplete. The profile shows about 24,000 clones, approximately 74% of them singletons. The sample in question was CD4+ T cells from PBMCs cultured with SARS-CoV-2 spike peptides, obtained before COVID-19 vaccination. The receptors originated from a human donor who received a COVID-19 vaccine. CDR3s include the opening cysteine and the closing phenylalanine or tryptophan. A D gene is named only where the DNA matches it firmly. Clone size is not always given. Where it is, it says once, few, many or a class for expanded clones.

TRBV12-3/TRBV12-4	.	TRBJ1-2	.	CASSLASGVGYTF	TGTGCCAGCAGTTTAGCGAGTGGGGTCGGCTACACCTTC
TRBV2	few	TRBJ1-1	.	CASTLTENTEAFF	TGTGCCAGCACTTTGACTGAGAACACTGAAGCTTTCTTT
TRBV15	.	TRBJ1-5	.	CATSSRGKGYSNQPQHF	TGTGCCACCAGCAGCCGTGGAAAGGGGTATAGCAATCAGCCCCAGCATTTT
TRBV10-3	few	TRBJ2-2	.	CAIGGGANGGELFF	TGTGCCATCGGAGGGGGGGCTAACGGCGGGGAGCTGTTTTTT
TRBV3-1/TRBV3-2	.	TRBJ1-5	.	CASSQDGGNQPQHF	TGTGCCAGCAGCCAAGACGGGGGAAACCAGCCCCAGCATTTT
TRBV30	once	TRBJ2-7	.	CAWGGGGHEQYF	TGTGCCTGGGGGGGCGGGGGCCACGAGCAGTACTTC
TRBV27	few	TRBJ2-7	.	CASSSKLVFGSSYEQYF	TGTGCCAGCAGTTCTAAACTGGTCTTCGGCAGCTCCTACGAGCAGTACTTC
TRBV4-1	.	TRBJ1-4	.	CASSQALGPGNEKLFF	TGCGCCAGCAGCCAAGCATTGGGACCAGGGAATGAAAAACTGTTTTTT
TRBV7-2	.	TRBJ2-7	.	CASSQRSSYEQYF	TGTGCCAGCAGCCAACGTAGCTCCTACGAGCAGTACTTC
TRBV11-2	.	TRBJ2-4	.	CASSSVRGPKNIQYF	TGTGCCAGCAGCTCGGTCCGGGGCCCCAAAAACATTCAGTACTTC
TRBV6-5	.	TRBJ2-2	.	CASSGGNTGELFF	TGTGCCAGCAGCGGCGGGAACACCGGGGAGCTGTTTTTT
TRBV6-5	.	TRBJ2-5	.	CASQGPGETQYF	TGTGCCAGCCAGGGCCCAGGCGAGACCCAGTACTTC
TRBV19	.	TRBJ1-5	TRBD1	CASISQGQGINQPQHF	TGTGCCAGTATCTCACAGGGGCAGGGGATCAATCAGCCCCAGCATTTT
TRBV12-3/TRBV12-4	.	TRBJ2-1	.	CASSVLTYNEQFF	TGTGCCAGCAGTGTACTCACCTACAATGAGCAGTTCTTC
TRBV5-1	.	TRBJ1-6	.	CASSFQDNNSPLHF	TGCGCCAGCAGCTTCCAGGACAATAATTCACCCCTCCACTTT
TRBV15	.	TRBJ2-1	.	CATSREAYISNEQFF	TGTGCCACCAGCAGAGAAGCGTATATCTCCAATGAGCAGTTCTTC
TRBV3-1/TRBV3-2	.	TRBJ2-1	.	CASSQGGAGTGGHGQFF	TGTGCCAGCAGCCAAGGTGGGGCAGGGACTGGGGGTCACGGGCAGTTCTTC
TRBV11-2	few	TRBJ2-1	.	CASSLFGGEYNEQFF	TGTGCCAGCAGCTTATTTGGGGGCGAGTACAATGAGCAGTTCTTC
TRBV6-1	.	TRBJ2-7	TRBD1	CASSEPGTGSYEQYF	TGTGCCAGCAGTGAGCCAGGGACAGGGTCCTACGAGCAGTACTTC
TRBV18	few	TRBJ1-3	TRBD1	CASEQGYSGNTIYF	TGTGCCAGCGAACAGGGGTACTCTGGAAACACCATATATTTT
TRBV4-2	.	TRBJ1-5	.	CASSQAVGSQPQHF	TGTGCCAGCAGCCAAGCGGTTGGGAGTCAGCCCCAGCATTTT
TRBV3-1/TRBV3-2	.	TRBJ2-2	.	CASSQGSRPTGELFF	TGTGCCAGCAGCCAAGGTTCAAGGCCGACCGGGGAGCTGTTTTTT
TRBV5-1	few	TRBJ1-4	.	CASSLVAAGDEKLFF	TGCGCCAGCAGCTTGGTGGCGGCAGGGGACGAAAAACTGTTTTTT
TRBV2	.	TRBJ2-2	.	CASREYLTGELFF	TGTGCCAGCAGAGAGTATTTAACCGGGGAGCTGTTTTTT
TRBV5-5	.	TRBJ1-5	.	CASSLGQVYQPQHF	TGTGCCAGCAGCTTGGGGCAGGTCTATCAGCCCCAGCATTTT
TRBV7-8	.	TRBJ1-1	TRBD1	CASSRRQGRTEAFF	TGTGCCAGCAGCAGAAGACAGGGCCGCACTGAAGCTTTCTTT
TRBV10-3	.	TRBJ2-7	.	CAISESQGAEQYF	TGTGCCATCAGTGAGTCCCAGGGAGCCGAGCAGTACTTC
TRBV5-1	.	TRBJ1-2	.	CASSLASQGLKIGGYTF	TGCGCCAGCAGCTTGGCATCGCAGGGGTTGAAGATTGGGGGCTACACCTTC
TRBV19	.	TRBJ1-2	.	CASTKGGTGSGYTF	TGTGCCAGTACTAAAGGGGGAACAGGGTCCGGCTACACCTTC
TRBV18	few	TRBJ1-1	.	CASSLSGDFEAFF	TGTGCCAGCTCACTCTCTGGGGACTTTGAAGCTTTCTTT